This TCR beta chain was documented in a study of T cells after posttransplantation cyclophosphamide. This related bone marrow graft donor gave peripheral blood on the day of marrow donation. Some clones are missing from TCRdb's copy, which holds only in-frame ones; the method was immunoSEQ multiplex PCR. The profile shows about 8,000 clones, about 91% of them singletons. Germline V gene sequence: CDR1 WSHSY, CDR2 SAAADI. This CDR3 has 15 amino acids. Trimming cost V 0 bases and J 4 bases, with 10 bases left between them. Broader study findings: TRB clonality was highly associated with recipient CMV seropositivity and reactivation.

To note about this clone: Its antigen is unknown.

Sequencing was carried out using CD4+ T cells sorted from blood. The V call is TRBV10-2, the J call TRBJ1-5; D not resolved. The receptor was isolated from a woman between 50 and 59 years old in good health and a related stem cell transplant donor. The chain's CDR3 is CASSESREVNQPQHF. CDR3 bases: TGCGCCAGCAGTGAGTCAAGGGAGGTAAATCAGCCCCAGCATTTT.